This T cell receptor beta chain was recorded in a study of blood T cell repertoires in COVID-19. V was clipped by 4 bases and J by 6 bases, with 13 bases between them. This CDR3 has 13 amino acids. Germline V gives CDR1 GTSNPN, CDR2 SVGIG (reference sequence). Authors' analysis steps: From reference gene primer amplification, estimates of nucleated cell counts were derived. Method: immunoSEQ multiplex PCR; TCRdb's copy keeps in-frame clones and lacks some. The V and J calls and clone size come from that table; D and trimming were worked out from the DNA. The sample has about 190,000 clones, 84% seen once; the top ten hold around 21%.

The sequencing sample was made of peripheral blood. The rearrangement joins TRBV30 to TRBJ1-5, with D perhaps matching TRBD1 (6 bases). The clonotype originates from a human donor in a cohort sampled during active COVID-19. The CDR3 sequence is CAWTRGAGQPQHF. Here the CDR3 DNA reads TGTGCCTGGACCAGGGGAGCTGGTCAGCCCCAGCATTTT.